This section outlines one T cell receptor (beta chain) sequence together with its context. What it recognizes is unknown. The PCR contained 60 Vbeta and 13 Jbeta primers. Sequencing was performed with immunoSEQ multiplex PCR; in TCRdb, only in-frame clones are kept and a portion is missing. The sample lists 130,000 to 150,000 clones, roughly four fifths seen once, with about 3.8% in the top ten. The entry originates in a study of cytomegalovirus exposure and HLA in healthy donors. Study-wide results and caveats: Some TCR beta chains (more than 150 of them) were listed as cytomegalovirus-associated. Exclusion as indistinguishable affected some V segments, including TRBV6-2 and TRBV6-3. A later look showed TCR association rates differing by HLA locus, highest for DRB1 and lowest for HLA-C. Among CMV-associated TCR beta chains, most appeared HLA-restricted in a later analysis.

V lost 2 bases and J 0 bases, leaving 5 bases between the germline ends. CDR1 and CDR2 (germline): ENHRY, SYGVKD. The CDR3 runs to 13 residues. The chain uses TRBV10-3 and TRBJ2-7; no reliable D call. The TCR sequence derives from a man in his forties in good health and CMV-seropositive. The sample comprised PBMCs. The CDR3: CAISEHNSYEQYF. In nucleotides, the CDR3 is TGTGCCATCAGTGAGCACAACTCCTACGAGCAGTACTTC.